These 3 T cell receptor beta chains came from one sample sequenced in a study of cytomegalovirus exposure and HLA in healthy donors. It was with 60 Vbeta and 13 Jbeta primers that the PCR ran. The table came from immunoSEQ multiplex PCR; TCRdb's copy has only in-frame clones and leaves some out. Of some 140,000 clones listed, just under 90% are singletons. Sample: PBMCs. Every receptor here comes from a woman under 40 in good health and CMV-seronegative.

The chain employs TRBV19 and TRBJ2-7; TRBD2 agrees at 7 bases. CDR3 size: 15 residues. The germline gives CDR1 LNHDA, CDR2 SQIVND (reference sequence). V gave up 0 bases and J gave up 7 bases; unmatched junction bases: 9. This CDR3 is CASSIDGGGGGEQYF. In DNA, the CDR3 is TGTGCCAGTAGTATAGATGGCGGGGGAGGAGGAGAGCAGTACTTC.

V gene TRBV7-3 combines with J gene TRBJ2-7; D not certain. This CDR3 contains 12 residues. The V end lost 4 bases, the J end lost 0 bases, and 4 bases lay between the germline ends. Germline values: CDR1 SGHTA, CDR2 FQGTGA. Written as DNA, the CDR3 is TGTGCCAGCAGCTATAGCTCCTACGAGCAGTACTTC. It is translated as CASSYSSYEQYF.

V is TRBV28 and J is TRBJ1-5; 11 bases line up with TRBD1. The CDR3 has 14 residues. From germline, CDR1 is MDHEN and CDR2 SYDVKM. The trim removed 2 bases at V and 11 bases at J, leaving 5 bases unmatched. For the CDR3, the DNA is TGTGCCAGCAGTTTACGGACAGGGGGCGAGGCCCAGCATTTT. It is translated as CASSLRTGGEAQHF.